This TCR beta chain was documented in a study of shared clonotypes between healthy human individuals. Study-wide background: The cohort comprised a couple of women and a few men. Their ages spanned 18 to 49 years. CD8 memory received one plate per donor, CD8 naive two, CD4 memory three and CD4 naive three.

This CDR3 comprises 13 residues. Per germline, CDR1 MNHEY and CDR2 SMNVEV (reference sequence). V lost 1 base and J lost 5, with 6 bases in between. A CD45RA+ naive subset and a CD45RA-negative memory subset were split from CD4+ cells. Genomic DNA belonging to each subset was distributed in equal measure over several immunoSEQ plates. TCRdb's copy holds only in-frame clones and misses some; the assay was immunoSEQ multiplex PCR. The data contain roughly 1 million clones, about 77% of them seen just once; the ten biggest clones take up over 1.3%. The clonotype originates from a man between 18 and 35 years old in good health. This chain links TRBV27 with TRBJ1-5; D is uncertain. Sequenced material: memory CD4+ T cells sorted from blood. The sample's subset: CD45RA-negative fraction. The CDR3 DNA is TGTGCCAGCAGTTTATTGGGGTATCAGCCCCAGCATTTT. Translated, it gives CASSLLGYQPQHF.